One and the same sample provided the 20 T cell receptor beta chains below, sequenced in a study of cytomegalovirus exposure and HLA in healthy donors. PCR employed 60 Vbeta and 13 Jbeta primers. The protocol was immunoSEQ multiplex PCR, while the TCRdb copy is restricted to in-frame clones and leaves out a portion. The data hold under 250,000 clones, with 70% to 80% observed a single time. The specimen was PBMCs. Receptors were obtained from a man aged 25-45 years in good health and CMV-seronegative.

J is TRBJ2-7 and V is TRBV27; 8 bases agree with TRBD1. CDR1 is MNHEY, CDR2 SMNVEV, per germline (reference sequence). The V and J ends lost 5 bases and 4 bases, in that order; junction bases with no gene match: 10. The CDR3 loop spans 15 amino acids. This chain's CDR3 is CASSVIQGDGYEQYF. DNA for the CDR3: TGTGCCAGCAGTGTCATACAGGGGGATGGTTACGAGCAGTACTTC.

V gene TRBV27 combines with J gene TRBJ2-7, with 7 nucleotides matching TRBD1. The CDR3 sequence is 13 residues long. J lost 3 bases, V lost 4 bases, and 3 bases had no gene match. Germline CDR1 and CDR2: MNHEY and SMNVEV (reference sequence). The CDR3 nucleotides are TGTGCCAGCAGTTACTCAGGGGGCTACGAGCAGTACTTC. Translation: CASSYSGGYEQYF.

The chain uses TRBV14 and TRBJ2-4; perhaps TRBD2 as D (6 bases). CDR1 is SGHDN and CDR2 is FVKESK in the germline V gene. V was clipped by 0 bases and J by 12 bases, with 12 bases between them. The CDR3 contains 13 residues. This CDR3 is CASSQELGGTQYF. As DNA, the CDR3 is TGTGCCAGCAGCCAAGAGTTGGGGGGAACTCAGTACTTC.

The CDR3 DNA is TGTGCCAGCAGTGCTAGGACAGGGGAAAGCACAGATACGCAGTATTTT. This codes for CASSARTGESTDTQYF. The chain combines TRBV28 with TRBJ2-3; the match to TRBD1 covers 9 bases. CDR3 length: 16 residues. Germline V gives CDR1 MDHEN, CDR2 SYDVKM. V was pared by 5 bases and J by 0 bases, with 6 bases of the junction left unmatched.

J is TRBJ1-2 and V is TRBV2; D is possibly TRBD1 (6 bases). The CDR3 extends over 15 amino acids. Looked up from germline, CDR1 is SNHLY and CDR2 is FYNNEI. The ends were cut back, 4 bases at V and 3 bases at J, with 15 bases in the middle. In nucleotides, the CDR3 is TGTGCCAGCAGTGGGACAGTGCGCGGCGACTATGGCTACACCTTC. It codes for CASSGTVRGDYGYTF.

This clone was seen a single time. Other DNA sequences in the same sample also yield this CDR3. The chain recombines TRBV5-4 with TRBJ2-7; D remains unclear. The CDR3 has 13 amino acids. Germline V lookup: CDR1 SGHNT, CDR2 YYREEE (reference sequence). V dropped 4 bases and J dropped 0 bases, with 8 bases sitting between them. The CDR3 DNA is TGTGCCAGCAGCCTTAGGAGCTCCTACGAGCAGTACTTC. Translating it yields CASSLRSSYEQYF. The variable domain in full, completed from reference TRBV5-4 and TRBJ2-7, reads ETGVTQSPTHLIKTRGQQVTLRCSSQSGHNTVSWYQQALGQGPQFIFQYYREEENGRGNFPPRFSGLQFPNYSSELNVNALELDDSALYLCASSLRSSYEQYFGPGTRLTVT.

The chain has TRBV5-1 and TRBJ2-5; D is unclear. The end of the DNA is better explained by TRBJ2-7, so the J call may be wrong. This CDR3 contains 13 residues. Germline assignment: CDR1 SGHRS and CDR2 YFSETQ. This chain's CDR3 is CASSSSLTYEQYF. CDR3 sequence (DNA): TGCGCCAGCAGCTCAAGTCTAACCTACGAGCAGTACTTC.

The chain combines TRBV14 with TRBJ2-7; 14 bases fit TRBD2. Germline V gene data show CDR1 as SGHDN and CDR2 as FVKESK. Unmatched junction bases numbered 7, after V lost 2 bases and J lost 1 base. The CDR3 contains 18 residues. The DNA of the CDR3 is TGTGCCAGCAGCCAACCGGGACTAGCGGGAGCCCTTTCCTACGAGCAGTACTTC. This codes for CASSQPGLAGALSYEQYF.

V gene TRBV4-1 combines with J gene TRBJ2-2; D is perhaps TRBD2 (6 bases). Germline CDR1 and CDR2: MGHRA and YSYEKL. V was clipped by 3 bases and J by 4 bases, with 21 bases between them. The CDR3 has 18 residues. CDR3 region: CASSHRANGGGATGELFF. CDR3 nucleotides: TGCGCCAGCAGCCATCGGGCGAATGGGGGAGGCGCCACCGGGGAGCTGTTTTTT.

V and J are TRBV19 and TRBJ2-2; TRBD1 is a possible D gene (5 bases). Looked up from germline, CDR1 is LNHDA and CDR2 is SQIVND (reference sequence). Trimming removed 5 bases at V and 4 bases at J, with 14 bases between. The CDR3 runs 15 residues. CDR3 DNA: TGTGCCAGTAGTTCTACAGGTTCGGTCACCGGGGAGCTGTTTTTT. Protein: CASSSTGSVTGELFF.

The chain uses TRBV2 and TRBJ2-7; D is ambiguous. CDR1 and CDR2 (germline): SNHLY, FYNNEI. There are 12 residues in the CDR3. Trimming removed 4 bases from V and 2 bases from J, with 6 bases in between. For the CDR3, the DNA is TGTGCCAGCAGTGGCGACACCTACGAGCAGTACTTC. It yields the protein CASSGDTYEQYF. The full variable domain, its missing parts supplied by reference TRBV2 and TRBJ2-7, is EPEVTQTPSHQVTQMGQEVILRCVPISNHLYFYWYRQILGQKVEFLVSFYNNEISEKSEIFDDQFSVERPDGSNFTLKIRSTKLEDSAMYFCASSGDTYEQYFGPGTRLTVT.

This clone was observed a single time. The chain couples TRBV7-8 to TRBJ2-7; TRBD1 agrees at 7 bases. V trimming: 8 bases; J trimming: 4 bases; junction bases outside the gene matches: 8. Germline V gene sequence: CDR1 SGHVS, CDR2 FQNEAQ. The CDR3 loop spans 13 amino acids. The CDR3 loop reads CASGRDRLYEQYF. CDR3 coding DNA: TGTGCCAGCGGCCGGGACAGACTATACGAGCAGTACTTC.

The rearrangement links TRBV5-1 to TRBJ2-1, with D perhaps TRBD1 (6 bases). V lost 0 bases, J lost 4 bases, and 17 bases lay in between. From germline, CDR1 is SGHRS and CDR2 YFSETQ. The CDR3 runs 17 residues. The CDR3 protein is CASSLEPYRVQYNEQFF. CDR3 DNA: TGCGCCAGCAGCTTGGAACCTTACAGGGTGCAATACAATGAGCAGTTCTTC.

The rearrangement links TRBV7-2 to TRBJ1-1, with unresolved D. Between the trimmed V and J ends, which lost 1 base and 4 bases, there was a span of 7 bases. This CDR3 is 13 amino acids long. Germline CDR1 reads SGHTA; CDR2 reads FQGNSA. The CDR3 bases are TGTGCCAGCAGCTTAGAGGAGGGCACTGAAGCTTTCTTT. Amino acids: CASSLEEGTEAFF.

V is TRBV2 and J is TRBJ2-2; 12 bases agree with TRBD2. Trimming removed 5 bases from V and 6 bases from J; junction bases left unmatched: 7. Germline V gene sequence: CDR1 SNHLY, CDR2 FYNNEI. The CDR3 loop spans 16 amino acids. Written as DNA, the CDR3 is TGTGCCAGCAGTTTTACTAGCGGGAGGACAGCCGGGGAGCTGTTTTTT. Its protein is CASSFTSGRTAGELFF.

The CDR3 nucleotides are TGTGCCAGCAGCTCTAGGGGTGGCGGGAGCGTCACCGGGGAGCTGTTTTTT. Amino acid sequence: CASSSRGGGSVTGELFF. The gene calls are TRBV9 and TRBJ2-2; 7 nucleotides align to TRBD2. The CDR3 is 17 amino acids. In germline, CDR1 is SGDLS, CDR2 YYNGEE. The ends lost 4 bases at V and 4 bases at J; junction bases unmatched: 13.

V usage is TRBV6-5 and J usage is TRBJ1-2; TRBD1 agrees at 7 bases. V lost 6 bases, J lost 0 bases, and 4 bases stayed unmatched. CDR3 size: 14 residues. Germline CDR1 MNHEY, CDR2 SVGAGI. CDR3 DNA: TGTGCCAGCAGCCTCGGGACAGCTAACTATGGCTACACCTTC. It translates to CASSLGTANYGYTF.

The chain recombines TRBV25-1 with TRBJ2-1; TRBD2 aligns across 10 bases. The V gene's germline CDR1 is MGHDK and CDR2 SYGVNS. The V gene end was trimmed by 6 bases and the J gene end by 8 bases; junction bases not matched to a gene: 10. This CDR3 contains 15 residues. Here the CDR3 reads CASSSLAGGSHEQFF. CDR3 DNA: TGTGCCAGCAGCTCCTTAGCGGGAGGTTCCCATGAGCAGTTCTTC.

About this clone: Compared with germline, one end of the junction differs, possibly owing to a read error. V usage is TRBV6-1 and J usage is TRBJ1-4; 7 positions agree with TRBD1. CDR3 length: 17 residues. Germline values: CDR1 MNHNS, CDR2 SASEGT. The CDR3 nucleotides are TGTGCCAGCAGTGAATACCGGGGGTTAAGACAGGGTGAAGAACTGTTTTTT. Amino acids: CASSEYRGLRQGEELFF.

CDR3 DNA sequence: TGCGCCAGCAGCCAGAAAACCGCTAGCGGGAGGGATACAGATACGCAGTATTTT. This translates into CASSQKTASGRDTDTQYF. The J gene is TRBJ2-3, the V gene TRBV4-1; 12 nucleotides align to TRBD2. J gave up 3 bases and V 3 bases, and 10 bases lay outside the gene matches. This CDR3 is built from 18 residues. CDR1 and CDR2 from the germline V gene are MGHRA and YSYEKL.